This T cell receptor (beta chain) was documented in a study of cytomegalovirus exposure and HLA in healthy donors. CDR1 is SGHVS, CDR2 FQNEAQ, per germline. The V segment lost 3 bases and the J segment 2 bases; nucleotides outside the gene matches: 20. The CDR3 length is 21 residues. The PCR was carried out with 60 Vbeta primers and 13 Jbeta primers. Generated by immunoSEQ multiplex PCR, the TCRdb table keeps only in-frame clones and is missing some. Recorded for this sample: tens of thousands of clones. Sequenced: PBMCs. The receptor's source is a woman aged 55-75 years in good health and CMV-seronegative. The chain couples TRBV7-8 to TRBJ1-3, with 9 bases aligning to TRBD1. The CDR3 bases are TGTGCCAGCAGCTTTTTATCAATCGTGGGGGACAGGGTTTTCGCTGGAAACACCATATATTTT. Encoded protein: CASSFLSIVGDRVFAGNTIYF.